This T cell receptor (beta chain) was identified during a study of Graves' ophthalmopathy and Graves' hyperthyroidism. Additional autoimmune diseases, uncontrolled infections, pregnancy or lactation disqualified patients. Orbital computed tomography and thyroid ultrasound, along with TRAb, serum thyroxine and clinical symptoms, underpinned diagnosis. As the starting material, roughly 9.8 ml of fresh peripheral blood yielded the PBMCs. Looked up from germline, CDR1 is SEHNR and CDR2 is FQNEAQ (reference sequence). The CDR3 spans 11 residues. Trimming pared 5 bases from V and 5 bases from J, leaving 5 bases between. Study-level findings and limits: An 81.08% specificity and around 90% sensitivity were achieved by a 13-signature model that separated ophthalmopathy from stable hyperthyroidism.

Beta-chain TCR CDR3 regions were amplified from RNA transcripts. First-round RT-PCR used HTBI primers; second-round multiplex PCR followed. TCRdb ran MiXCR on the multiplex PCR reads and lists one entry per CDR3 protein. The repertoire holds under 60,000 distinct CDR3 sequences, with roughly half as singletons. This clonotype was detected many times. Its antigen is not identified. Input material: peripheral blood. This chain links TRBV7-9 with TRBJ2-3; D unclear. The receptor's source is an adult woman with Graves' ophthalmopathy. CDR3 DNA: TGTGCCAGCAGCCTACAAGATACGCAGTATTTT. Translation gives CASSLQDTQYF.